Given below is one T cell receptor beta chain in context. Its antigen is as yet unknown. This sample stems from a study of shared clonotypes between healthy human individuals. The ends were cut back, 6 bases at V and 9 bases at J, with 12 bases in the middle. The germline V gene encodes CDR1 DFQATT and CDR2 SNEGSKA (reference sequence). This CDR3 region has 11 residues. Study findings and constraints: Despite large depth, sorted-subset datasets appeared incompletely sequenced. Having only a few donors restricted how much genetic and exposure-history diversity was captured. A handful of donors showed sharing of approximately 5% of naive CD4 clonotypes.

This table comes from immunoSEQ multiplex PCR, and its TCRdb copy is limited to in-frame clones, with some not included. The table has nearly 1,000,000 clones, more than 75% seen once; the top ten hold around 1.5%. The sequenced material came from memory CD4+ T cells sorted from blood. The subset denotes: CD45RA-negative fraction. The sequence was collected from a man aged 18-30 years in good health. The V and J genes are TRBV20-1 and TRBJ2-1, with D perhaps matching TRBD1 (7 bases). This chain's CDR3 is CSARQGGEQFF. Here the CDR3 DNA reads TGCAGTGCCAGACAGGGAGGTGAGCAGTTCTTC.